This is a list of T cell receptor beta chains from one sample in a study of blood T cell repertoires in COVID-19. Sequencing was performed with immunoSEQ multiplex PCR; in TCRdb, only in-frame clones are kept and a portion is missing. The sample lists 95,000 to 150,000 clones, around 87% occurring once. The sample was peripheral blood. The receptors originated from a woman between 70 and 85 years old with acute or convalescent COVID-19. CDR3s include the opening cysteine and the closing phenylalanine or tryptophan. D genes are given only for firm matches. Clone size appears in some rows only: once, few, many, or a class for an expanded clone.

J | D | V | size | CDR3 | DNA
TRBJ2-3 | - | TRBV28 | few | CASSFLAGTDTQYF | TGTGCCAGCAGTTTTCTCGCGGGCACAGATACGCAGTATTTT
TRBJ1-6 | TRBD1 | TRBV4-2 | - | CASSQDPNRGTRSYNSPLHF | TGTGCCAGCAGCCAAGATCCCAACAGGGGGACTCGCTCCTATAATTCACCCCTCCACTTT
TRBJ1-2 | - | TRBV5-1 | - | CASSSQASDYTF | TGCGCCAGCAGCTCCCAGGCCTCAGACTACACCTTC
TRBJ1-2 | TRBD1 | TRBV6-1 | - | CASSEFAGGYYGYTF | TGTGCCAGCAGTGAATTTGCAGGGGGGTACTATGGCTACACCTTC
TRBJ2-3 | - | TRBV9 | - | CASSTKDTQYF | TGTGCCAGCAGCACAAAAGATACGCAGTATTTT
TRBJ1-6 | - | TRBV5-8 | - | CASSTGNSPLHF | TGTGCCAGCAGTACAGGAAATTCACCCCTCCACTTT
TRBJ1-6 | - | TRBV6-5 | few | CASSYGTFYNSPLHF | TGTGCCAGCAGTTACGGGACATTTTATAATTCACCCCTCCACTTT
TRBJ2-1 | TRBD2 | TRBV2 | - | CASSEGLAGPNEQFF | TGTGCCAGCAGTGAAGGGCTAGCGGGGCCAAATGAGCAGTTCTTC
TRBJ1-1 | - | TRBV3-1/TRBV3-2 | - | CASGKGEAMNTEAFF | TGTGCCAGCGGAAAAGGGGAGGCCATGAACACTGAAGCTTTCTTT
TRBJ2-4 | - | TRBV19 | - | CASSEGDLVPKNIQYF | TGTGCCAGTAGTGAGGGGGACCTCGTCCCCAAAAACATTCAGTACTTC
TRBJ1-2 | - | TRBV19 | - | CATSGHSYGYTF | TGTGCCACCTCGGGACACTCCTATGGCTACACCTTC
TRBJ1-5 | TRBD1 | TRBV7-9 | - | CASSLAPSDRGGYNQPQHF | TGTGCCAGCAGCTTAGCGCCGTCGGACAGGGGGGGATACAATCAGCCCCAGCATTTT
TRBJ1-2 | TRBD1 | TRBV6-6 | - | CASRTYDRDYGYTF | TGTGCCAGCAGAACCTATGACAGGGACTATGGCTACACCTTC
TRBJ1-1 | TRBD1 | TRBV28 | - | CASSSTGEPMNTEAFF | TGTGCCAGCAGCTCAACAGGGGAACCCATGAACACTGAAGCTTTCTTT
TRBJ1-1 | TRBD1 | TRBV28 | - | CASSLWGDSENTEAFF | TGTGCCAGCAGTTTATGGGGGGACAGCGAGAACACTGAAGCTTTCTTT
TRBJ2-3 | - | TRBV5-1 | - | CASSLLGGRFSDTQYF | TGCGCCAGCAGCCTCCTGGGGGGGCGGTTTTCGGATACGCAGTATTTT
TRBJ2-5 | - | TRBV2 | - | CASSGRRGGETQYF | TGTGCCAGCAGTGGTCGCAGGGGCGGAGAGACCCAGTACTTC
TRBJ1-6 | TRBD1 | TRBV14 | once | CASSQLGQGNNSPLHF | TGTGCCAGCAGCCAACTTGGACAGGGGAATAATTCACCCCTCCACTTT
TRBJ1-1 | - | TRBV28 | few | CASSSAKGTEAFF | TGTGCCAGCAGTTCCGCCAAGGGGACTGAAGCTTTCTTT
TRBJ2-1 | - | TRBV20-1 | - | CSATNNEQFF | TGCAGTGCTACTAACAATGAGCAGTTCTTC
TRBJ2-7 | - | TRBV7-9 | - | CASSLSSEQYF | TGTGCCAGCAGCTTATCGAGCGAGCAGTACTTC
TRBJ1-3 | - | TRBV6-5 | - | CASMRTEVSGNTIYF | TGTGCCAGCATGAGGACAGAGGTCTCTGGAAACACCATATATTTT
TRBJ1-5 | - | TRBV19 | many | CASNKSNQPQHF | TGTGCCAGTAATAAAAGCAATCAGCCCCAGCATTTT
TRBJ2-2 | - | TRBV5-8 | - | CASSAQAANTGELFF | TGTGCCAGCAGCGCCCAGGCTGCGAACACCGGGGAGCTGTTTTTT
TRBJ2-5 | TRBD2 | TRBV5-1 | - | CASSASGGQETQYF | TGCGCCAGCAGCGCCAGCGGGGGCCAAGAGACCCAGTACTTC
TRBJ1-1 | - | TRBV5-1 | - | CASSQGGNARGTEAFF | TGCGCCAGCAGCCAGGGCGGGAATGCACGGGGCACTGAAGCTTTCTTT
TRBJ2-2 | TRBD2 | TRBV7-9 | - | CASSNSGANTGELFF | TGTGCCAGCAGCAATAGCGGGGCTAACACCGGGGAGCTGTTTTTT
TRBJ2-5 | TRBD2 | TRBV5-4 | - | CASSPGLAGGLQETQYF | TGTGCCAGCAGCCCCGGACTAGCGGGGGGGCTTCAAGAGACCCAGTACTTC
TRBJ1-1 | - | TRBV27 | - | CASRTGTLEAFF | TGTGCCAGCAGAACAGGGACCCTTGAAGCTTTCTTT
TRBJ2-1 | - | TRBV9 | - | CASSVGGGRRGYNEQFF | TGTGCCAGCAGCGTCGGTGGAGGCCGACGGGGGTACAATGAGCAGTTCTTC
TRBJ1-5 | TRBD1 | TRBV5-1 | once | CASSLGGQGNQPQHF | TGCGCCAGCAGCTTGGGGGGACAGGGGAATCAGCCCCAGCATTTT
TRBJ1-2 | - | TRBV11-2 | - | CASSLGAHLGGYTF | TGTGCCAGCAGCTTAGGGGCCCACCTCGGTGGCTACACCTTC
TRBJ2-5 | - | TRBV19 | - | CASSPQGSRETQYF | TGTGCCAGCAGCCCTCAGGGGAGTCGAGAGACCCAGTACTTC
TRBJ1-2 | - | TRBV5-6 | - | CASNLGGRSGESYTF | TGTGCCAGCAACTTGGGGGGCAGATCAGGTGAAAGCTACACCTTC
TRBJ2-2 | - | TRBV9 | - | CASSARPPGKNTGELFF | TGTGCCAGCAGCGCCCGCCCTCCAGGCAAGAACACCGGGGAGCTGTTTTTT
TRBJ1-2 | - | TRBV2 | few | CASTEDGNNIGYTF | TGTGCCAGCACTGAGGACGGGAATAATATAGGCTACACCTTC